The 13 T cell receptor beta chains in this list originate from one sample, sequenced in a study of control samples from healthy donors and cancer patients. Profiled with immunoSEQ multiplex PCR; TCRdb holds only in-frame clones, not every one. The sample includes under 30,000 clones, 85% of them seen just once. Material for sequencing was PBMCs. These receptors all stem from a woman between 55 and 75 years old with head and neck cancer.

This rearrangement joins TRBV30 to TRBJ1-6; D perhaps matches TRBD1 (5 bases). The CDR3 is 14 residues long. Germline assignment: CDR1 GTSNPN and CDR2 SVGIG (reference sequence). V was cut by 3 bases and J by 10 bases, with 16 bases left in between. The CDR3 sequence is CAWSAAAGLSPLHF. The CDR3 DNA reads TGTGCCTGGAGCGCCGCGGCAGGGCTATCACCCCTCCACTTT. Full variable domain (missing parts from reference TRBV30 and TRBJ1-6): SQTIHQWPATLVQPVGSPLSLECTVEGTSNPNLYWYRQAAGRGLQLLFYSVGIGQISSEVPQNLSASRPQDRQFILSSKKLLLSDSGFYLCAWSAAAGLSPLHFGNGTRLTVT.

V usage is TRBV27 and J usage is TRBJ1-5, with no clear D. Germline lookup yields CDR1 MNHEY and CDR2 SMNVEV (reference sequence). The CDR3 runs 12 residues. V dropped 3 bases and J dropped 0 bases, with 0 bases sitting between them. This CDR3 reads CASSFSNQPQHF. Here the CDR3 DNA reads TGTGCCAGCAGTTTTAGCAATCAGCCCCAGCATTTT.

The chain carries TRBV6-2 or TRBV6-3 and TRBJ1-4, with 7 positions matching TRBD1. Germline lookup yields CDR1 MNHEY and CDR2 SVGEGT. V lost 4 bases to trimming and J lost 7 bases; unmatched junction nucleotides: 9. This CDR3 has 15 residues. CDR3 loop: CASSSTPGGSEKLFF. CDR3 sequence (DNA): TGTGCCAGCAGTTCGACTCCAGGGGGAAGTGAAAAACTGTTTTTT.

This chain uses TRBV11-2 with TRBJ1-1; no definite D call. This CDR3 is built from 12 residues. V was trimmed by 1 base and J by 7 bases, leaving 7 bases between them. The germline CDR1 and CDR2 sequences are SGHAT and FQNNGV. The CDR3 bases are TGTGCCAGCAGCTTAGGTGCGAGTGAAGCTTTCTTT. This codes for CASSLGASEAFF.

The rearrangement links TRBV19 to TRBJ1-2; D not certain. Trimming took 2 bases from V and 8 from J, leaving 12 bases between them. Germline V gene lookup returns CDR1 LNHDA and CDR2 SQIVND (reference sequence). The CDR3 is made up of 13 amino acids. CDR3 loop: CASSIREVGGYTF. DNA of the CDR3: TGTGCCAGTAGTATAAGGGAGGTCGGCGGCTACACCTTC.

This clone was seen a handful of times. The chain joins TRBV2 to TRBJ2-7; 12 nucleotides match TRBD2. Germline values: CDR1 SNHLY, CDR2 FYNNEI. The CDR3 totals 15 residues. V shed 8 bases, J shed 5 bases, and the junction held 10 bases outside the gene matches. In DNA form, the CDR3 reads TGTGCCAGCTCCCCCAGGACTAGCGGGGTTCACGAGCAGTACTTC. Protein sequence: CASSPRTSGVHEQYF. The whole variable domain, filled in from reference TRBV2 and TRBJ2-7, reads EPEVTQTPSHQVTQMGQEVILRCVPISNHLYFYWYRQILGQKVEFLVSFYNNEISEKSEIFDDQFSVERPDGSNFTLKIRSTKLEDSAMYFCASSPRTSGVHEQYFGPGTRLTVT.

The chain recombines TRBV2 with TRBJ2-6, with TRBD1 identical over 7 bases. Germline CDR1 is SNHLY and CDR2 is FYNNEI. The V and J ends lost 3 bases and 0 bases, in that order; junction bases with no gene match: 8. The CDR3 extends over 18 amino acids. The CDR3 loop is CASSELDRTFSGANVLTF. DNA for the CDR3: TGTGCCAGCAGTGAGCTGGACAGGACGTTCTCTGGGGCCAACGTCCTGACTTTC.

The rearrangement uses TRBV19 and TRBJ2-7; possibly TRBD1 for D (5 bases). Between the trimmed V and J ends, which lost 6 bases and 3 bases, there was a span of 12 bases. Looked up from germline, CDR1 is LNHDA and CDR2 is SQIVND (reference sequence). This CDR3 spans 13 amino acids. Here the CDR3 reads CASSMDKLYEQYF. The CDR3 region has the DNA TGTGCCAGTAGCATGGACAAGCTCTACGAGCAGTACTTC. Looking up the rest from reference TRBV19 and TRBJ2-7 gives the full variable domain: DGGITQSPKYLFRKEGQNVTLSCEQNLNHDAMYWYRQDPGQGLRLIYYSQIVNDFQKGDIAEGYSVSREKKESFPLTVTSAQKNPTAFYLCASSMDKLYEQYFGPGTRLTVT.

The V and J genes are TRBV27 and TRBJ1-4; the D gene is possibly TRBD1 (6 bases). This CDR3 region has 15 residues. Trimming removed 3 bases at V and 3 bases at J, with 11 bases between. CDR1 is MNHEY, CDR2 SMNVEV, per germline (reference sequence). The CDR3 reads CASSFGGAANEKLFF. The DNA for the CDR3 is TGTGCCAGCAGTTTCGGGGGCGCGGCTAATGAAAAACTGTTTTTT. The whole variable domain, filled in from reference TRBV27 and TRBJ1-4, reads EAQVTQNPRYLITVTGKKLTVTCSQNMNHEYMSWYRQDPGLGLRQIYYSMNVEVTDKGDVPEGYKVSRKEKRNFPLILESPSPNQTSLYFCASSFGGAANEKLFFGSGTQLSVL.

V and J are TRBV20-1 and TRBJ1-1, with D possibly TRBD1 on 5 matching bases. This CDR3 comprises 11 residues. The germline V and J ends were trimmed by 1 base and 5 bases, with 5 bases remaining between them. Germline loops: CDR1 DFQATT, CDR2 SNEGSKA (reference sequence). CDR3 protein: CSARGGTEAFF. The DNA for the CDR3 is TGCAGTGCTAGAGGGGGGACTGAAGCTTTCTTT.

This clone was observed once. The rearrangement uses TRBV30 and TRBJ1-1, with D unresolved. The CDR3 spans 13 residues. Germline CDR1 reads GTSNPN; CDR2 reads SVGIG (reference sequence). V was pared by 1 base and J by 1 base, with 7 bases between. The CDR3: CAWSDRQNTEAFF. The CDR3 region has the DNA TGTGCCTGGAGTGACCGACAGAACACTGAAGCTTTCTTT. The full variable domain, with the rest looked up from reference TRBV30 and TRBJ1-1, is SQTIHQWPATLVQPVGSPLSLECTVEGTSNPNLYWYRQAAGRGLQLLFYSVGIGQISSEVPQNLSASRPQDRQFILSSKKLLLSDSGFYLCAWSDRQNTEAFFGQGTRLTVV.

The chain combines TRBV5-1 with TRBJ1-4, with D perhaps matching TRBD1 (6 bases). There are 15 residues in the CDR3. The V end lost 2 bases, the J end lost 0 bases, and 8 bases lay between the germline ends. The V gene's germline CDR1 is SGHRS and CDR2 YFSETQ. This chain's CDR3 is CASSLAGATNEKLFF. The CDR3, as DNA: TGCGCCAGCAGCTTAGCAGGGGCAACTAATGAAAAACTGTTTTTT.

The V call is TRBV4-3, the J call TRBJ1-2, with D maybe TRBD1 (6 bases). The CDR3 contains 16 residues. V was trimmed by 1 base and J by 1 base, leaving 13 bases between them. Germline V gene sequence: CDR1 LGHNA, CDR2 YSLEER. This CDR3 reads CASSQVRGGVNYGYTF. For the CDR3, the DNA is TGCGCCAGCAGCCAAGTCAGAGGGGGAGTTAACTATGGCTACACCTTC.